This T cell receptor (beta chain) was documented in a study of identifying expanded T cells in peripheral blood. Broader study findings: Technical replicates showed roughly 1.2 changed clones; about two weeks 15 to 20; four weeks 19. Two-week clone count variance significantly increased as total template count grew.

Germline V gene sequence: CDR1 SNHLY, CDR2 FYNNEI. Deletions cut 2 bases from V and 7 bases from J, with 17 bases between. CDR3 length: 16 residues. During the collection period, no donor immune events like infections were recorded. Comments on this clone: The antigen is undetermined.

Repertoires were generated with immunoSEQ multiplex PCR, while TCRdb's copy carries only in-frame clones and drops some. This sample has under 130,000 clones, with more than 85% found just once. V is TRBV2 and J is TRBJ2-2; perhaps TRBD1 as D (6 bases). The receptor's source is a person aged 18 to 70 in good health. The material sequenced was blood. CDR3 in amino acids: CASSELGATIGGELFF. DNA of the CDR3: TGTGCCAGCAGTGAACTGGGGGCGACTATAGGCGGGGAGCTGTTTTTT.